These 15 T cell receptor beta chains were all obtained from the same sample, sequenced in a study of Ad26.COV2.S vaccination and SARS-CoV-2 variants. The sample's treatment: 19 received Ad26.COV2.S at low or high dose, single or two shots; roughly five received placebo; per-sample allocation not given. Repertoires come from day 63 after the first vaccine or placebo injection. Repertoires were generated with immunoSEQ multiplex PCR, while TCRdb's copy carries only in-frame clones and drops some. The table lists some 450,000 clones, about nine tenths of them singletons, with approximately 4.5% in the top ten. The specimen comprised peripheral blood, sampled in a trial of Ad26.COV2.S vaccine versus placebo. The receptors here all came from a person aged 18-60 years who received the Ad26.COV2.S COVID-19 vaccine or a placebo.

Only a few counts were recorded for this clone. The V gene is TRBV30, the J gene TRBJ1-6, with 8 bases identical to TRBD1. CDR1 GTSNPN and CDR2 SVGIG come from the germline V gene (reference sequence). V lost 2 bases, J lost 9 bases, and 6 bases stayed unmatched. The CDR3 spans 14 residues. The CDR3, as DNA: TGTGCCTGGAGTCAGGGGGCGAAGGGTTCACCCCTCCACTTT. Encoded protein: CAWSQGAKGSPLHF. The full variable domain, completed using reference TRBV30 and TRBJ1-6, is SQTIHQWPATLVQPVGSPLSLECTVEGTSNPNLYWYRQAAGRGLQLLFYSVGIGQISSEVPQNLSASRPQDRQFILSSKKLLLSDSGFYLCAWSQGAKGSPLHFGNGTRLTVT.

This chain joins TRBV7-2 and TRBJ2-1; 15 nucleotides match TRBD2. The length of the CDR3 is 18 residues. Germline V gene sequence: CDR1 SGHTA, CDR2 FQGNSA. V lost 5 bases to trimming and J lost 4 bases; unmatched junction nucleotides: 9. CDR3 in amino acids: CASSPGLGTSGRYNEQFF. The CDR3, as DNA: TGTGCCAGCAGCCCTGGCTTGGGGACTAGCGGGAGGTACAATGAGCAGTTCTTC.

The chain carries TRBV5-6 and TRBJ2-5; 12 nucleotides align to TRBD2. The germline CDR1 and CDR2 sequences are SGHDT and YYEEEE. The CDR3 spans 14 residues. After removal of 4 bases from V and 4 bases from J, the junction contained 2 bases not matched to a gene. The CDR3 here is CASSETSGGETQYF. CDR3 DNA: TGTGCCAGCAGCGAGACTAGCGGGGGAGAGACCCAGTACTTC.

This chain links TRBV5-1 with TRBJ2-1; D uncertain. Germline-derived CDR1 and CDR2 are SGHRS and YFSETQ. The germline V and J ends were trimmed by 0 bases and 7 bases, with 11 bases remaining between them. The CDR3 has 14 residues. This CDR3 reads CASSLDQVVNEQFF. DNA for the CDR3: TGCGCCAGCAGCTTGGATCAGGTAGTAAATGAGCAGTTCTTC.

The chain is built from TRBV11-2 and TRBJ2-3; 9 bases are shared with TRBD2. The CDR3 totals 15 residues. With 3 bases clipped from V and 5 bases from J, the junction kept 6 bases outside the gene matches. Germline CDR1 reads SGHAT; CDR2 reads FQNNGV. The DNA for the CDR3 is TGTGCCAGCAGCTTTGGAATAGCGGGAGAAGATACGCAGTATTTT. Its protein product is CASSFGIAGEDTQYF.

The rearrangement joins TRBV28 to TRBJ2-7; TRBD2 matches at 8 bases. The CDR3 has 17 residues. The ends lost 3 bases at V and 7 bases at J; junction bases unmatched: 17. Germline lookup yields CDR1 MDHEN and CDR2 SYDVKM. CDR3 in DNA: TGTGCCAGCAGTTTGTTGGGGGAAGGACTAGCCCTCCTGGAGCAGTACTTC. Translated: CASSLLGEGLALLEQYF. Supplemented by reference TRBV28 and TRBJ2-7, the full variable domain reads DVKVTQSSRYLVKRTGEKVFLECVQDMDHENMFWYRQDPGLGLRLIYFSYDVKMKEKGDIPEGYSVSREKKERFSLILESASTNQTSMYLCASSLLGEGLALLEQYFGPGTRLTVT.

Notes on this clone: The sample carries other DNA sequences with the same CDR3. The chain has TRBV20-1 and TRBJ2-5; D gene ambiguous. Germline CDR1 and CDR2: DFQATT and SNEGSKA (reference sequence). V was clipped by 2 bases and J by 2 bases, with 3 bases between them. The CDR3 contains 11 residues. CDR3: CSARIQETQYF. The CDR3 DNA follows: TGCAGTGCTAGAATTCAAGAGACCCAGTACTTC.

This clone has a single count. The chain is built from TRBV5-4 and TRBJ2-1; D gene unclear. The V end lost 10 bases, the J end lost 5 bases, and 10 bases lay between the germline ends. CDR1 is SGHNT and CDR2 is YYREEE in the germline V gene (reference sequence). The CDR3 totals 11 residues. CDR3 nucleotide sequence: TGTGCCGGAGCTAGAAACAATGAGCAGTTCTTC. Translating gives CAGARNNEQFF.

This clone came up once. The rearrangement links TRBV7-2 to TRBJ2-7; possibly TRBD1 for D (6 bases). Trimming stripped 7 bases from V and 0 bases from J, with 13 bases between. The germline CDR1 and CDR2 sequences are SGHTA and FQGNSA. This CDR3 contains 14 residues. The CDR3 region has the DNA TGTGCCAGCACTACAGGGCCGAGCTCCTACGAGCAGTACTTC. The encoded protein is CASTTGPSSYEQYF.

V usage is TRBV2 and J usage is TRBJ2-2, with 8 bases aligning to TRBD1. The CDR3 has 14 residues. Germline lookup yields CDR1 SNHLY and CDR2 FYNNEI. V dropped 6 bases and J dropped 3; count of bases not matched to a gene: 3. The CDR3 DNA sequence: TGTGCCAGCAGGGACAGGGAGTACACCGGGGAGCTGTTTTTT. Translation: CASRDREYTGELFF.

CDR3 in DNA: TGCGCCAGCAGCCAAGATTTTGGAGCGGGTCCTGGCACAGATACGCAGTATTTT. This encodes CASSQDFGAGPGTDTQYF. The rearrangement joins TRBV4-1 to TRBJ2-3; tentatively, D is TRBD2 (6 bases). V was cut by 0 bases and J by 1 base, with 17 bases left in between. The CDR3 is 18 residues long. Germline CDR1 reads MGHRA; CDR2 reads YSYEKL.

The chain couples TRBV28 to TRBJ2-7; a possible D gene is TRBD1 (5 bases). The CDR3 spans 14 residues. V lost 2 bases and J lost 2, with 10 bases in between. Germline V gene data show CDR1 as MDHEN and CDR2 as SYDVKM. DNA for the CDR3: TGTGCCAGCAGTTTAGAGACAGAAACCTACGAGCAGTACTTC. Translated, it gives CASSLETETYEQYF.

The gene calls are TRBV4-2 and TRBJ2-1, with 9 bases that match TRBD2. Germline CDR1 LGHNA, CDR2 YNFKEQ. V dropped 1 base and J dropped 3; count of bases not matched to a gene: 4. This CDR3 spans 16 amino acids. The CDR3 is CASSQAQAGGYNEQFF. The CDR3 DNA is TGTGCCAGCAGCCAAGCCCAAGCGGGAGGCTACAATGAGCAGTTCTTC.

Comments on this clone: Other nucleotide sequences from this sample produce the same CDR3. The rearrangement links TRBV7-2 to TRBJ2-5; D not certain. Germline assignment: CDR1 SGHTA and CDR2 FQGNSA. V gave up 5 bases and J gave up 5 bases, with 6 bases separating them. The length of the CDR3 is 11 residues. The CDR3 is CASSLDETQYF. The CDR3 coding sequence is TGTGCCAGCAGCCTCGACGAGACCCAGTACTTC.

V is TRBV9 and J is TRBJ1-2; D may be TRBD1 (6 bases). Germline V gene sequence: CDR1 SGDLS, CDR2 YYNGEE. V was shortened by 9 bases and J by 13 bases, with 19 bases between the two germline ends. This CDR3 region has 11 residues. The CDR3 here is CATASGGAITF. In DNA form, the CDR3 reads TGTGCCACCGCGTCGGGGGGCGCGATCACCTTC.